Listed below are T cell receptor beta chains from one sample, sequenced in a study of blood T cell repertoires in COVID-19. Sequencing used immunoSEQ multiplex PCR; TCRdb keeps in-frame clones, though not all of them. The sample comprises 20,000 to 30,000 clones, about 88% of which are singletons, and approximately 19% rests with the top ten. What was sequenced was peripheral blood. These receptors were collected from a human donor in a cohort sampled during active COVID-19. CDR3s include the opening cysteine and the closing phenylalanine or tryptophan. A D gene is named only where the DNA matches it firmly. Size is omitted from some rows. Given values are once, few, many or a class for expanded clones.

DNA: TGTGCCACCAGTCTAGCTGGTGAGCAGTTCTTC; CDR3: CATSLAGEQFF; V: TRBV24-1; J: TRBJ2-1; size: few; D: NA
DNA: TGTGCCAGCAGAAACAGGGTTCACGAGCAGTACTTC; CDR3: CASRNRVHEQYF; V: TRBV6-5; J: TRBJ2-7; size: NA; D: NA
DNA: TGTGCCAGCAAGACTAGTTTTGGAGAGACCCAGTACTTC; CDR3: CASKTSFGETQYF; V: TRBV28; J: TRBJ2-5; size: NA; D: NA
DNA: TGCGCCAGCAGCCCTAGCGGGGGCCTCTCCTACGAGCAGTACTTC; CDR3: CASSPSGGLSYEQYF; V: TRBV5-1; J: TRBJ2-7; size: NA; D: TRBD2
DNA: TGTGCCACCAGCGCACAACTCAGGGGGAGCTATGGCTACACCTTC; CDR3: CATSAQLRGSYGYTF; V: TRBV15; J: TRBJ1-2; size: NA; D: TRBD1
DNA: TGTGCCAGCAGGCGGTGGGGCGGGAGCGGGGAGACCCAGTACTTC; CDR3: CASRRWGGSGETQYF; V: TRBV7-2; J: TRBJ2-5; size: NA; D: TRBD2
DNA: TGTGCCAGCAGCTTAGACGATGCAGGGAAAGGAGGCTACACCTTC; CDR3: CASSLDDAGKGGYTF; V: TRBV7-9; J: TRBJ1-2; size: NA; D: NA
DNA: TGTGCCAGCAGCTCCCGGCACCGAGGACAGGGAGGGAGGCAGCCCCAGCATTTT; CDR3: CASSSRHRGQGGRQPQHF; V: TRBV7-2; J: TRBJ1-5; size: NA; D: TRBD1
DNA: TGTGCCAGCAGCTTAAGGGAGGGCAATCAGCCCCAGCATTTT; CDR3: CASSLREGNQPQHF; V: TRBV7-2; J: TRBJ1-5; size: once; D: NA
DNA: TGTGCCAGCAGTTACCTAGCGGGGGGAAATGAGCAGTTCTTC; CDR3: CASSYLAGGNEQFF; V: TRBV2; J: TRBJ2-1; size: NA; D: TRBD2
DNA: TGTGCCAGCAAACGACCAGGGGCCTACGAGCAGTACTTC; CDR3: CASKRPGAYEQYF; V: TRBV6-5; J: TRBJ2-7; size: NA; D: NA
DNA: TGTGCCAGCAGCTTACCTAGAAACACTGAAGCTTTCTTT; CDR3: CASSLPRNTEAFF; V: TRBV7-2; J: TRBJ1-1; size: few; D: NA
DNA: TGTGCCATCAGTGGGGCCCTAGCGGGGCCTGAATCGGGCCAGCAGTTCTTC; CDR3: CAISGALAGPESGQQFF; V: TRBV10-3; J: TRBJ2-1; size: NA; D: TRBD2
DNA: TGTGCCAGCAGGGTCTCCCGGGGGAAAAAAAGGGAGCTGTTTTTT; CDR3: CASRVSRGKKRELFF; V: TRBV5-6; J: TRBJ2-2; size: NA; D: NA
DNA: TGTGCCTGGTGCTGGACAGCTACGAACACCGGGGAGCTGTTTTTT; CDR3: CAWCWTATNTGELFF; V: TRBV30; J: TRBJ2-2; size: NA; D: NA
DNA: TGTGCCAGCAGCCAAGTATCTAGTGGGTCCACTGAAGCTTTCTTT; CDR3: CASSQVSSGSTEAFF; V: TRBV14; J: TRBJ1-1; size: NA; D: NA
DNA: TGCGCCAGCAGCCCCAGCGGGAACTACAATGAGCAGTTCTTC; CDR3: CASSPSGNYNEQFF; V: TRBV5-1; J: TRBJ2-1; size: NA; D: TRBD2
DNA: TGTGCCAGCAGTTCCGAGCTCCGGGACTTTGGGGAGCAGTACTTC; CDR3: CASSSELRDFGEQYF; V: TRBV28; J: TRBJ2-7; size: NA; D: NA
DNA: TGTGCCAGATCTTCCTACGAGCAGTACTTC; CDR3: CARSSYEQYF; V: TRBV5-4; J: TRBJ2-7; size: NA; D: NA
DNA: TGTGCCAGCAGTTCTAGAGACGGGGGATGGACTGAAGCTTTCTTT; CDR3: CASSSRDGGWTEAFF; V: TRBV27; J: TRBJ1-1; size: NA; D: NA
DNA: TGCGCCAGCAGCCCTGGACTAGCAGATACGCAGTATTTT; CDR3: CASSPGLADTQYF; V: TRBV5-1; J: TRBJ2-3; size: NA; D: TRBD2
DNA: TGTGCCAGCAGCCAAGACCCAGGGGGAACTATGCAAGAGACCCAGTACTTC; CDR3: CASSQDPGGTMQETQYF; V: TRBV3-1/TRBV3-2; J: TRBJ2-5; size: NA; D: TRBD1
DNA: TGTGCCAGCAGCCAAGGAGCGGGAAAGTCCGGGGAGCTGTTTTTT; CDR3: CASSQGAGKSGELFF; V: TRBV14; J: TRBJ2-2; size: NA; D: TRBD2
DNA: TGTGCCAGTAAACAGGGGAGGAAAACTAATGAAAAACTGTTTTTT; CDR3: CASKQGRKTNEKLFF; V: TRBV19; J: TRBJ1-4; size: NA; D: TRBD1
DNA: TGTGCCAGCAGCGTAGGACAGCTCACCGGGGAGCTGTTTTTT; CDR3: CASSVGQLTGELFF; V: TRBV9; J: TRBJ2-2; size: NA; D: NA
DNA: TGTGCCAGCAGCTTAGGGACATACAATCAGCCCCAGCATTTT; CDR3: CASSLGTYNQPQHF; V: TRBV7-2; J: TRBJ1-5; size: few; D: NA
DNA: TGTGCCAGCAGCTTAGCTTCAAGCGGGATACAAGAGACCCAGTACTTC; CDR3: CASSLASSGIQETQYF; V: TRBV7-2; J: TRBJ2-5; size: NA; D: TRBD2
DNA: TGTGCCAGCAGTGCCTATACTAGCGCCGACTACGAGCAGTACTTC; CDR3: CASSAYTSADYEQYF; V: TRBV25-1; J: TRBJ2-7; size: NA; D: TRBD2
DNA: TGTGCCAGTAGTAATGGGACACCGCGGACCTACGAGCAGTACTTC; CDR3: CASSNGTPRTYEQYF; V: TRBV19; J: TRBJ2-7; size: NA; D: NA
DNA: TGTGCCAGCAGTACCCCAGGGGTCTCACCCCTCCACTTT; CDR3: CASSTPGVSPLHF; V: TRBV6-5; J: TRBJ1-6; size: NA; D: NA
DNA: TGCGCCAGCAGCCAAGATCGAGGGCATGAGCAGTTCTTC; CDR3: CASSQDRGHEQFF; V: TRBV4-3; J: TRBJ2-1; size: NA; D: NA